A selection of T cell receptor beta chains follows, all from one sample in a study of OX40 agonist ivuxolimab in advanced cancers. Repertoires were generated with immunoSEQ multiplex PCR, while TCRdb's copy carries only in-frame clones and drops some. The sample consists of fewer than 75,000 clones, roughly 90% of them appearing once. The sequencing used CD4+ or CD8+ T cells sorted from blood, collected in a trial of the OX40 agonist ivuxolimab. These receptors all stem from an adult with an advanced solid tumor such as melanoma, head and neck, liver or kidney cancer. CDR3s include the opening cysteine and the closing phenylalanine or tryptophan. The order of the fields is D gene, J gene, clone size, V gene, CDR3 protein, CDR3 DNA. D genes are given only for firm matches. Clone size appears in some rows only: once, few, many, or a class for an expanded clone.

. TRBJ2-2 . TRBV5-1 CASKASGGVGTGELFF TGCGCCAGCAAGGCCTCCGGGGGCGTCGGCACCGGGGAGCTGTTTTTT
. TRBJ2-1 . TRBV5-1 CASSTLGESTYNEQFF TGCGCCAGCAGCACTCTAGGGGAGTCAACCTACAATGAGCAGTTCTTC
TRBD2 TRBJ2-3 . TRBV7-8 CASSPRLAASSTDTQYF TGTGCCAGCAGCCCCCGACTAGCGGCGTCTAGCACAGATACGCAGTATTTT
. TRBJ2-7 few TRBV10-3 CAISEAALYEQYF TGTGCCATCAGTGAGGCGGCACTTTACGAGCAGTACTTC
TRBD1 TRBJ2-4 . TRBV28 CASSLDRGDIQYF TGTGCCAGCAGTTTGGACAGGGGAGACATTCAGTACTTC
. TRBJ2-3 few TRBV6-5 CASSYRDSTDTQYF TGTGCCAGCAGTTACAGGGACAGCACAGATACGCAGTATTTT
. TRBJ1-4 . TRBV9 CASSVGGDNEKLFF TGTGCCAGCAGCGTAGGGGGGGACAATGAAAAACTGTTTTTT
TRBD2 TRBJ2-7 . TRBV6-6 CASTQGLANTYEQYF TGTGCCAGCACCCAGGGACTAGCGAATACCTACGAGCAGTACTTC
. TRBJ2-2 . TRBV5-4 CASSPGAWAGELFF TGTGCCAGCAGTCCGGGGGCTTGGGCCGGGGAGCTGTTTTTT
. TRBJ2-1 . TRBV15 CATSIQSSYNEQFF TGTGCCACCAGCATCCAGAGCTCCTACAATGAGCAGTTCTTC
. TRBJ1-3 once TRBV19 CASSMGRGEGDTIYF TGTGCCAGTAGTATGGGCCGGGGCGAAGGGGACACCATATATTTT
. TRBJ2-3 . TRBV4-1 CASSQEGHFTDTQYF TGCGCCAGCAGCCAGGAAGGACACTTCACAGATACGCAGTATTTT
TRBD2 TRBJ2-7 . TRBV4-1 CASRTSLGEGRKYF TGCGCCAGCAGAACCTCACTTGGGGAGGGCCGAAAGTACTTC
. TRBJ1-3 . TRBV7-9 CASSWGPGNTIYF TGTGCCAGCAGCTGGGGGCCTGGAAACACCATATATTTT
TRBD2 TRBJ2-7 . TRBV19 CASSSRVAGGYEQYF TGTGCCAGTAGTTCAAGGGTCGCGGGGGGGTACGAGCAGTACTTC
. TRBJ2-7 once TRBV28 CASSIQTANYEQYF TGTGCCAGCAGTATACAGACAGCTAACTACGAGCAGTACTTC
TRBD1 TRBJ1-5 . TRBV7-2 CASSLAGTGNQPQHF TGTGCCAGCAGCTTAGCCGGGACAGGTAATCAGCCCCAGCATTTT
. TRBJ2-1 . TRBV19 CASRRTFKNEQFF TGTGCCAGTCGGAGGACCTTTAAAAATGAGCAGTTCTTC
TRBD2 TRBJ2-5 . TRBV10-3 CAISESLAGQETQYF TGTGCCATCAGTGAGTCCCTAGCGGGGCAAGAGACCCAGTACTTC
. TRBJ2-2 once TRBV9 CASSVVETGELFF TGTGCCAGCAGCGTAGTGGAAACCGGGGAGCTGTTTTTT
TRBD2 TRBJ2-4 . TRBV6-5 CASSPSGLAKNIQYF TGTGCCAGCAGTCCTAGCGGTCTAGCCAAAAACATTCAGTACTTC
. TRBJ2-2 . TRBV5-8 CASPSGTWNTGELFF TGTGCCAGTCCCTCAGGAACGTGGAACACCGGGGAGCTGTTTTTT
TRBD2 TRBJ2-3 . TRBV6-6 CASRGLADTQYF TGTGCCAGCAGGGGACTAGCGGATACGCAGTATTTT
. TRBJ2-5 few TRBV5-1 CASSPVREETQYF TGCGCCAGCAGCCCAGTAAGGGAGGAGACCCAGTACTTC
. TRBJ2-1 . TRBV28 CASVEGTVDNEQFF TGTGCCAGCGTTGAAGGGACGGTGGACAATGAGCAGTTCTTC
. TRBJ2-1 . TRBV28 CASSVGVEQFF TGTGCCAGCAGTGTCGGGGTTGAGCAGTTCTTC
. TRBJ1-2 . TRBV28 CASGLNEGEGYTF TGTGCCAGCGGGCTTAACGAGGGAGAGGGCTACACCTTC
. TRBJ2-5 . TRBV18 CASSPPPLGETQYF TGTGCCAGCTCACCACCCCCTCTGGGGGAGACCCAGTACTTC
TRBD1 TRBJ1-4 . TRBV18 CASSPPGQGVFEKLFF TGTGCCAGCTCACCACCGGGGCAGGGGGTGTTCGAAAAACTGTTTTTT
. TRBJ2-5 few TRBV28 CASSPSWALYQETQYF TGTGCCAGCAGTCCCAGTTGGGCGCTGTACCAAGAGACCCAGTACTTC
TRBD2 TRBJ2-1 . TRBV18 CASSPTSGAYNEQFF TGTGCCAGCTCCCCGACTAGCGGGGCCTACAATGAGCAGTTCTTC
. TRBJ2-1 . TRBV11-3 CASSLEEGPYNEQFF TGTGCCAGCAGCTTAGAGGAGGGCCCCTACAATGAGCAGTTCTTC
TRBD2 TRBJ2-7 once TRBV2 CASSTGLGEQYF TGTGCCAGCAGCACGGGACTAGGGGAGCAGTACTTC
. TRBJ2-7 once TRBV7-9 CASSSVRDGYYEQYF TGTGCCAGCAGCTCGGTCCGGGACGGATACTACGAGCAGTACTTC
. TRBJ2-5 . TRBV10-1 CASSGEGSIQYF TGCGCCAGCAGTGGCGAGGGTTCGATCCAGTACTTC
. TRBJ2-2 . TRBV7-3 CASSKTTTGELFF TGTGCCAGCAGCAAGACTACCACCGGGGAGCTGTTTTTT
TRBD2 TRBJ2-1 . TRBV29-1 CSVEDLAGANEQFF TGCAGCGTTGAAGATCTAGCGGGAGCCAATGAGCAGTTCTTC
. TRBJ1-1 . TRBV7-2 CASSPQGVHTEAFF TGTGCCAGCAGCCCGCAGGGTGTCCACACTGAAGCTTTCTTT
. TRBJ1-3 . TRBV30 CAFGGSFSGNTIYF TGTGCCTTTGGGGGCAGTTTCTCTGGAAACACCATATATTTT
. TRBJ2-1 . TRBV4-1 CASSHRVDEQFF TGCGCCAGCAGCCATCGGGTCGATGAGCAGTTCTTC
TRBD1 TRBJ2-7 . TRBV13 CASSHQQGAYEQYF TGTGCCAGCAGCCATCAACAGGGGGCCTACGAGCAGTACTTC
TRBD1 TRBJ1-6 once TRBV6-4 CASSDPPGGYNSPLHF TGTGCCAGCAGTGACCCCCCAGGGGGCTATAATTCACCCCTCCACTTT